Presented here are 12 T cell receptor beta chains from one specimen sequenced in a study of tumor-infiltrating lymphocytes in primary liver carcinoma. Making TCR beta cDNA involved approximately 530 ng total RNA and a constant-region primer. ARM-PCR, slightly modified, supplied the TCR beta libraries through three nested multiplex PCR rounds. Forward primers for TRBV1-TRBV30 and a C-beta reverse primer served the first two PCR rounds, at approximately 10 cycles each. TCRdb passed the multiplex PCR reads through MiXCR, listing each CDR3 protein once. The sample carries under 50,000 distinct CDR3 sequences, approximately 70% recorded once. Unsorted bulk tissue of roughly 18-32 mg yielded co-extracted RNA and DNA. The sample consisted of liver tumor tissue from sampling region 5. Subset meaning: tumor region T5, tumor centre. The receptors come from a man aged 40-50 years with primary liver carcinoma and hepatitis B virus infection.

With respect to this clonotype: The germline gene is not matched at one end of the junction; a read error may be the cause. The chain employs TRBV6-5 and TRBJ2-6; D is uncertain. The CDR3 loop spans 18 amino acids. Germline V lookup: CDR1 MNHEY, CDR2 SVGAGI. The CDR3 sequence is CASSLWIGMKAGANVLTF. The CDR3 nucleotides are TGTGCTAGCAGTCTTTGGATAGGGATGAAGGCTGGGGCCAACGTCCTGACTTTC.

Comment on this clonotype: Its ends do not fully match the called genes, so a read error is possible. Here the CDR3 reads CASSESRGGAYSHLHF. The CDR3 bases are TGTGCTAGCAGTGAATCCCGAGGGGGGGCTTATTCACACCTCCACTTT. The chain recombines TRBV4-2 with TRBJ1-6, with a weak D call TRBD1 (6 bases). This CDR3 has 16 residues. Per germline, CDR1 LGHNA and CDR2 YNFKEQ.

This clonotype occurred many times. The genes are TRBV5-1 and TRBJ2-2; maybe TRBD1 (6 bases). V was pared by 3 bases and J by 0 bases, with 15 bases between. CDR1 SGHRS and CDR2 YFSETQ come from the germline V gene. This CDR3 is built from 17 residues. In DNA, the CDR3 is TGCGCCAGCAGCTGGGAGCCTGCAGGGGCGAACACCGGGGAGCTGTTTTTT. Residues: CASSWEPAGANTGELFF.

Concerning this clonotype itself: A much larger clonotype is one base distant, so this may be a read error. The chain joins TRBV19 to TRBJ1-5; D remains ambiguous. Germline CDR1 and CDR2: LNHDA and SQIVND (reference sequence). The V gene lost 3 bases and the J gene lost 7 bases, with 13 bases spanning the gap. This CDR3 contains 14 residues. CDR3 sequence: CASSMTVVGQPQHF. The CDR3 DNA reads as TGTGCCAGTAGTATGACCGTAGTTGGGCAGCCCCAGCATTTT. The entire variable domain, with the rest obtained from reference TRBV19 and TRBJ1-5, is as follows: DGGITQSPKYLFRKEGQNVTLSCEQNLNHDAMYWYRQDPGQGLRLIYYSQIVNDFQKGDIAEGYSVSREKKESFPLTVTSAQKNPTAFYLCASSMTVVGQPQHFGDGTRLSIL.

About this clonotype itself: Being one base from a much bigger clone, this may be a read error. V gene TRBV28 combines with J gene TRBJ2-2; D perhaps matches TRBD2 (5 bases). This CDR3 is built from 12 residues. Germline V lookup: CDR1 MDHEN, CDR2 SYDVKM. The CDR3 bases are TGTGCCAGCAGTTTCATGACCGGGGAGCTGTTATTT. Its protein product is CASSFMTGELLF.

Turning to this clonotype: The junction and the germline gene differ at one end; a read error may be behind it. The rearrangement links TRBV12-3 or TRBV12-4 to TRBJ2-2; no firm D call. This CDR3 has 15 amino acids. In DNA form, the CDR3 reads TGTGCCAGCTGTTTAAGGGAACTGAACACCGGGGAGCTGTTTTTT. Its translation is CASCLRELNTGELFF.

As regards this clonotype: The junction and the germline gene differ at one end; a read error may be behind it. The chain is built from TRBV10-1 and TRBJ2-3; 8 nucleotides align to TRBD2. CDR1 is WNHNN and CDR2 is SYGVQD in the germline V gene (reference sequence). This CDR3 contains 17 residues. The CDR3 nucleotides read TGTGCCAGCAGTGATGGGGGACTAGTGGAGGAGGACGATACGCAGTATTTT. This encodes CASSDGGLVEEDDTQYF.

This clonotype was seen ten or more times. At one end the junction does not follow the germline gene, possibly because of a read error. The chain carries TRBV6-2 or TRBV6-3 and TRBJ2-1, with D unclear. This CDR3 has 15 amino acids. The germline V gene has CDR1 MNHEY and CDR2 SVGEGT. The CDR3 DNA follows: TGTGCCAGCAGTTACGGCGCCAGCACCTACAGTGAGCAGTTCTTC. Translating gives CASSYGASTYSEQFF.

Comment on this clonotype: The junction and the germline gene differ at one end; a read error may be behind it. The chain joins TRBV5-4 to TRBJ2-5; D might be TRBD2 (5 bases). The length of the CDR3 is 13 residues. Germline values: CDR1 SGHNT, CDR2 YYREEE (reference sequence). CDR3: CASSYKVEETQHF. The CDR3, as DNA: TGTGCCAGCAGCTATAAGGTGGAGGAGACCCAGCACTTC.

This clonotype was counted many times. DNA for the CDR3: TGTGCCAGCAGTTCCTCCTCTAGCGGCTACGAGCAGTACTTC. Protein: CASSSSSSGYEQYF. The chain is built from TRBV28 and TRBJ2-7, with TRBD2 identical over 7 bases. Per the germline V gene, CDR1 is MDHEN and CDR2 is SYDVKM. This CDR3 region has 14 residues. Trimming removed 4 bases from V and 3 bases from J; junction bases left unmatched: 6.

In regard to this clonotype: The conserved phenylalanine or tryptophan normally closing the CDR3 is absent here, so this likely arose from a read error. The DNA is omitted, as the CDR3 cannot be located on it reliably, and the CDR3 follows TCRdb's listing. The chain carries TRBV6-6 and TRBJ2-2; the table's D call TRBD1 went unverified against the DNA. Germline values: CDR1 MNHNY, CDR2 SVGAGI (reference sequence). Termini included, the CDR3 measures 14 amino acids. The CDR3 loop reads CASSWDRNTGELFY.

A word on this clonotype: One end of the junction varies from germline; a read error may be responsible. The chain employs TRBV28 and TRBJ2-2; a weak D match, TRBD2 (6 bases). The CDR3 has 16 residues. CDR1 and CDR2 from the germline V gene are MDHEN and SYDVKM. The DNA of the CDR3 is TGTGTCAGCAGTTTGACAACGGGAGTATTCACCGGGGAGCTGTTTTTT. It yields the protein CVSSLTTGVFTGELFF.